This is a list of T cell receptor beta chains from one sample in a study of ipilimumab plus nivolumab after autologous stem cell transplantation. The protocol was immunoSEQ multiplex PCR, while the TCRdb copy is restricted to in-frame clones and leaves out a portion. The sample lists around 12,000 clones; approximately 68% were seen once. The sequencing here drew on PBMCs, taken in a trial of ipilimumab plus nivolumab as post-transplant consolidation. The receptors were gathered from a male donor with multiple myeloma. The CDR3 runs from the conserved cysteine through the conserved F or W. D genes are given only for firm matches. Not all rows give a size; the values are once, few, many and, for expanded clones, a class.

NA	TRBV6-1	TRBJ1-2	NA	CASRTGASYGYTF	TGTGCCAGCAGGACCGGGGCCAGCTATGGCTACACCTTC
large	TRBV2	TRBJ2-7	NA	CASSDTGFYEQYF	TGTGCCAGCAGTGATACAGGGTTTTACGAGCAGTACTTC
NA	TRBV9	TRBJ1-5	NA	CASSVDSGEGPQHF	TGTGCCAGCAGCGTCGACTCGGGAGAGGGGCCCCAGCATTTT
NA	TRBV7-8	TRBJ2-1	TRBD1	CASSLRGPYNEQFF	TGTGCCAGCAGCCTAAGGGGGCCCTACAATGAGCAGTTCTTC
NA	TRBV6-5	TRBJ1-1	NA	CASSYSHAGGTEAFF	TGTGCCAGCAGTTACTCCCACGCGGGGGGCACTGAAGCTTTCTTT
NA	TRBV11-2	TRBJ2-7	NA	CASSLGPPYEQYF	TGTGCCAGCAGCCTCGGGCCACCCTACGAGCAGTACTTC
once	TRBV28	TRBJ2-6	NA	CASSLYPMMTASSGANVLTF	TGTGCCAGCAGTTTATACCCTATGATGACAGCCAGCTCTGGGGCCAACGTCCTGACTTTC
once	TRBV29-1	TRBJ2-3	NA	CSVERSGHTDTQYF	TGCAGCGTTGAAAGGTCCGGGCACACAGATACGCAGTATTTT
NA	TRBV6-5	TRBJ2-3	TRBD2	CASSYGLARDTQYF	TGTGCCAGCAGTTACGGACTAGCAAGAGATACGCAGTATTTT
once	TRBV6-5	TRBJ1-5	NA	CASSYPGENQPQHF	TGTGCCAGCAGTTACCCAGGGGAAAATCAGCCCCAGCATTTT
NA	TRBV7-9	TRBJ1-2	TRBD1	CASSKALDRGYYGYTF	TGTGCCAGCAGCAAAGCCTTAGACAGGGGCTACTATGGCTACACCTTC
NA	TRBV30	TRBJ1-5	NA	CAWTPGAAQPQHF	TGTGCCTGGACCCCAGGGGCCGCTCAGCCCCAGCATTTT
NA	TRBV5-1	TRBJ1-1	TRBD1	CASSSGTGGGNTEAFF	TGCGCCAGCAGCTCCGGGACAGGAGGCGGAAACACTGAAGCTTTCTTT
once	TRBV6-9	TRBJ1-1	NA	CASNMNTEAFF	TGTGCCAGCAATATGAACACTGAAGCTTTCTTT
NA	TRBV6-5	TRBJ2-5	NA	CASGGGETQYF	TGTGCCAGTGGCGGAGGGGAGACCCAGTACTTC
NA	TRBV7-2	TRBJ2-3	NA	CASSNNGGRDTQYF	TGTGCCAGCAGTAACAATGGGGGTCGAGATACGCAGTATTTT
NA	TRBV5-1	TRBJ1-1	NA	CASSEGGVNTEAFF	TGCGCCAGCAGCGAGGGGGGAGTGAACACTGAAGCTTTCTTT
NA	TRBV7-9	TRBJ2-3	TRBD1	CASSLPRGQASTDTQYF	TGTGCCAGCAGCTTACCCAGAGGACAGGCGAGCACAGATACGCAGTATTTT
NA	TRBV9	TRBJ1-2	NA	CASSPIWGPGGYTF	TGTGCCAGCAGCCCGATTTGGGGACCGGGTGGCTACACCTTC
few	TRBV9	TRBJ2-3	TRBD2	CASTSGGAFTDTQYF	TGTGCCAGCACTAGCGGGGGGGCCTTTACAGATACGCAGTATTTT
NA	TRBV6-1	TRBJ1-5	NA	CASSEKAREYSNQPQHF	TGTGCCAGCAGTGAGAAGGCCAGGGAATATAGCAATCAGCCCCAGCATTTT
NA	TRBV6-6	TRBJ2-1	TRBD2	CATLAGGRFNEQFF	TGTGCCACCTTAGCGGGGGGGCGGTTTAATGAGCAGTTCTTC
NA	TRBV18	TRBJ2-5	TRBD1	CASSPSDRGETQYF	TGTGCCAGCTCACCCTCGGACAGGGGTGAGACCCAGTACTTC
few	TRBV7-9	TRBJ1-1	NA	CASSHSLGGTEAFF	TGTGCCAGCAGCCACTCACTGGGGGGCACTGAAGCTTTCTTT
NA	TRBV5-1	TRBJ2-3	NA	CASSWGRGGLDDTQYF	TGCGCCAGCAGCTGGGGTCGAGGAGGGTTGGACGATACGCAGTATTTT
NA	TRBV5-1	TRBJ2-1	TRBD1	CASSPGGSVVNEQFF	TGCGCCAGCAGCCCAGGGGGCAGCGTGGTGAATGAGCAGTTCTTC
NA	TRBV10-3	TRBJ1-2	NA	CATSSGLHYGYTF	TGTGCCACATCCTCAGGGCTCCACTATGGCTACACCTTC
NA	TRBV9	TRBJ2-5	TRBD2	CASSALSGGAGETQYF	TGTGCCAGCAGCGCGTTGAGCGGGGGGGCCGGTGAGACCCAGTACTTC
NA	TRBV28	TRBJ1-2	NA	CASSSSATYGYTF	TGTGCCAGCAGTTCAAGTGCGACGTATGGCTACACCTTC
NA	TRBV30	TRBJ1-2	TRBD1	CAWSKGQGHGYTF	TGTGCCTGGAGTAAGGGACAGGGGCATGGCTACACCTTC
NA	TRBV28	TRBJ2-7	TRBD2	CASSSWTSRDYEQYF	TGTGCCAGCAGTTCCTGGACTAGCAGGGACTACGAGCAGTACTTC
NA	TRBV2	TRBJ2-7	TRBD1	CASAGDVTGGYEQYF	TGTGCCAGCGCCGGGGACGTGACAGGGGGCTACGAGCAGTACTTC
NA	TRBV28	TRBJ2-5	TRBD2	CASRTSGGHQETQYF	TGTGCCAGCAGAACTAGCGGGGGTCACCAAGAGACCCAGTACTTC
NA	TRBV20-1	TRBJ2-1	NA	CSARSRIEQFF	TGCAGTGCTAGGTCGAGAATTGAGCAGTTCTTC
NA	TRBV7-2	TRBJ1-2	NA	CASSSGQNYGYTF	TGTGCCAGCAGCTCTGGACAGAACTATGGCTACACCTTC
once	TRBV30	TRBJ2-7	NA	CAWSVVRGENYEQYF	TGTGCCTGGAGTGTAGTTCGCGGGGAGAATTACGAGCAGTACTTC
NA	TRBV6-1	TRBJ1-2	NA	CASSETANYGYTF	TGTGCCAGCAGTGAGACAGCTAACTATGGCTACACCTTC
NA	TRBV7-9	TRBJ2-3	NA	CASVPPGPNTQYF	TGTGCCAGCGTACCACCGGGACCTAATACGCAGTATTTT
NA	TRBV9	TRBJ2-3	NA	CASSVGTLDTQYF	TGTGCCAGCAGCGTAGGGACGCTAGATACGCAGTATTTT
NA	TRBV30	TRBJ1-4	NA	CAWSRTAPTNEKLFF	TGTGCCTGGAGTCGGACAGCTCCAACTAATGAAAAACTGTTTTTT
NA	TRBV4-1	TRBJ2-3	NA	CASSPGGIGVDTQYF	TGCGCCAGCAGCCCAGGCGGGATTGGTGTAGATACGCAGTATTTT
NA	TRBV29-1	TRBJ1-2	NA	CSVVHGLGGYTF	TGCAGCGTTGTACACGGACTGGGTGGCTACACCTTC
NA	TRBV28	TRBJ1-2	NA	CASTRDISGGYTF	TGTGCCAGCACCCGGGACATTTCGGGCGGCTACACCTTC
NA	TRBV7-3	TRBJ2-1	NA	CASSFDAGEQFF	TGTGCCAGCAGCTTTGACGCGGGAGAGCAGTTCTTC
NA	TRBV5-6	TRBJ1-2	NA	CATAGRGWDGYTF	TGTGCCACCGCGGGTCGGGGTTGGGATGGCTACACCTTC
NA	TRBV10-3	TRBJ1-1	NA	CAISESTVGRTEAFF	TGTGCCATCAGTGAGTCGACAGTCGGGCGGACTGAAGCTTTCTTT
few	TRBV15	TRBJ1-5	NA	CATSREIGDREPQHF	TGTGCCACCAGCAGAGAGATCGGGGATCGGGAGCCCCAGCATTTT
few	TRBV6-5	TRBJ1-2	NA	CASSDTRDIYGYTF	TGTGCCAGCAGCGACACCCGGGACATCTATGGCTACACCTTC
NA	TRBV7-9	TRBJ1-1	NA	CASSFDGLTQQAFF	TGTGCCAGCAGCTTTGACGGCTTAACCCAGCAAGCTTTCTTT
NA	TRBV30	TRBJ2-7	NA	CAWSAWGRHEQYF	TGTGCCTGGAGTGCATGGGGCAGACACGAGCAGTACTTC
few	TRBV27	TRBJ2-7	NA	CASSLQGPPLYEQYF	TGTGCCAGCAGTTTACAGGGGCCTCCCCTATACGAGCAGTACTTC
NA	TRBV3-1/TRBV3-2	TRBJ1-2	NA	CASSQDWRF	TGTGCCAGCAGCCAAGATTGGAGATTC
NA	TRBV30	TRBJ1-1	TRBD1	CAWSRGQGGTEAFF	TGTGCCTGGAGCCGAGGACAGGGGGGCACTGAAGCTTTCTTT
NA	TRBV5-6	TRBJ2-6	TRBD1	CASRGDRAGANVLTF	TGTGCCAGCAGGGGGGACAGGGCTGGGGCCAACGTCCTGACTTTC
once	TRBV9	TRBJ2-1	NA	CASSVGQLAEQFF	TGTGCCAGCAGCGTAGGTCAATTGGCGGAGCAGTTCTTC
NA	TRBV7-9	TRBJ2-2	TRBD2	CASSSSGGGDTGELFF	TGTGCCAGCAGCTCGAGCGGGGGAGGTGATACCGGGGAGCTGTTTTTT
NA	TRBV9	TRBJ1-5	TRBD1	CASSVGTGGQPQHF	TGTGCCAGCAGCGTAGGGACAGGGGGCCAGCCCCAGCATTTT
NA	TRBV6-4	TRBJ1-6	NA	CASSDTWDTNSPLHF	TGTGCCAGCAGTGATACGTGGGATACAAATTCACCCCTCCACTTT